The rows below give T cell receptor beta chains drawn from one sample of a study of shared clonotypes between healthy human individuals. Clones were sequenced by immunoSEQ multiplex PCR, and TCRdb holds only the in-frame ones, with some missing. The profile shows fewer than 650,000 clones, roughly four fifths of them singletons. The sequencing input was PBMCs. The receptors come from a middle-aged woman in good health. Some clones in this sample may be carry-over from other donors' samples. Each CDR3 is given with its conserved first and last residue. The order of the fields is J gene, D gene, clone size, V gene, CDR3 protein, CDR3 DNA. A D gene is named only where the DNA matches it firmly. Only part of the rows carry a size: once, few, many, or a class if the clone is expanded.

J: TRBJ2-7
D: -
size: -
V: TRBV19
CDR3: CASSMTAGQGDYEQYF
DNA: TGTGCCAGTAGCATGACCGCGGGGCAGGGGGACTACGAGCAGTACTTC

J: TRBJ2-7
D: -
size: -
V: TRBV6-1
CDR3: CASSAQRYEQYF
DNA: TGTGCCAGCAGTGCTCAGCGATACGAGCAGTACTTC

J: TRBJ1-2
D: -
size: -
V: TRBV7-3
CDR3: CASSVGGSHGYTF
DNA: TGTGCCAGCAGCGTAGGAGGCAGCCATGGCTACACCTTC

J: TRBJ2-2
D: -
size: -
V: TRBV14
CDR3: CASSRITGELFF
DNA: TGTGCCAGCAGCCGTATCACCGGGGAGCTGTTTTTT

J: TRBJ2-7
D: TRBD1
size: few
V: TRBV5-1
CDR3: CASRTTGGEDEQYF
DNA: TGCGCCAGCAGGACAACAGGGGGCGAAGACGAGCAGTACTTC

J: TRBJ2-1
D: -
size: -
V: TRBV21-1
CDR3: CASPLAEGPMNEQFF
DNA: TGTGCCAGTCCCTTAGCGGAGGGGCCTATGAATGAGCAGTTCTTC

J: TRBJ2-2
D: TRBD2
size: -
V: TRBV18
CDR3: CASSRGLAGANTGELFF
DNA: TGTGCCAGCTCACGAGGACTAGCGGGGGCGAACACCGGGGAGCTGTTTTTT

J: TRBJ2-2
D: -
size: -
V: TRBV11-2
CDR3: CASSLALTGELFF
DNA: TGTGCCAGCAGCTTAGCTCTGACCGGGGAGCTGTTTTTT

J: TRBJ2-1
D: -
size: -
V: TRBV7-2
CDR3: CASSRSSGGGYNEQFF
DNA: TGTGCCAGCAGCCGGTCTTCAGGGGGAGGCTACAATGAGCAGTTCTTC

J: TRBJ2-3
D: TRBD2
size: few
V: TRBV7-3
CDR3: CASSPGLADTDTQYF
DNA: TGTGCCAGCAGCCCGGGACTAGCGGACACAGATACGCAGTATTTT

J: TRBJ2-5
D: TRBD2
size: -
V: TRBV5-1
CDR3: CASGTSGRETQYF
DNA: TGCGCCAGTGGGACTAGCGGGAGAGAGACCCAGTACTTC

J: TRBJ1-1
D: -
size: -
V: TRBV7-3
CDR3: CASSSDGGAGTEAFF
DNA: TGTGCCAGCAGCTCCGATGGGGGGGCAGGCACTGAAGCTTTCTTT

J: TRBJ2-4
D: -
size: -
V: TRBV4-1
CDR3: CASSQDRGAKNIQYF
DNA: TGCGCCAGCAGCCAAGATCGAGGGGCCAAAAACATTCAGTACTTC

J: TRBJ2-7
D: -
size: -
V: TRBV29-1
CDR3: CSGGRREQYF
DNA: TGCAGCGGGGGGCGAAGAGAGCAGTACTTC

J: TRBJ2-2
D: TRBD2
size: -
V: TRBV7-3
CDR3: CASSLTIPSGVNTGELFF
DNA: TGTGCCAGCAGCTTAACGATCCCTAGCGGGGTGAACACCGGGGAGCTGTTTTTT

J: TRBJ1-3
D: -
size: -
V: TRBV30
CDR3: CAHQGGSGNTIYF
DNA: TGTGCCCATCAGGGTGGCTCTGGAAACACCATATATTTT

J: TRBJ2-7
D: -
size: -
V: TRBV7-2
CDR3: CASSPGTLYEQYF
DNA: TGTGCCAGCAGCCCGGGAACCTTATACGAGCAGTACTTC

J: TRBJ2-7
D: -
size: -
V: TRBV28
CDR3: CASSLWDRTYEQYF
DNA: TGTGCCAGCAGTTTATGGGACCGCACCTACGAGCAGTACTTC

J: TRBJ1-1
D: -
size: many
V: TRBV10-1
CDR3: CASRATRSTEAFF
DNA: TGCGCCAGCAGGGCCACAAGGAGCACTGAAGCTTTCTTT

J: TRBJ1-3
D: TRBD1
size: -
V: TRBV28
CDR3: CASRGQGTRGNTIYF
DNA: TGTGCCAGCAGGGGACAGGGGACCAGGGGAAACACCATATATTTT

J: TRBJ2-3
D: -
size: -
V: TRBV30
CDR3: CAWSVRGLDTQYF
DNA: TGTGCCTGGAGTGTAAGGGGCTTGGATACGCAGTATTTT

J: TRBJ2-7
D: -
size: -
V: TRBV6-1
CDR3: CASSEGIYSSYEQYF
DNA: TGTGCCAGCAGTGAAGGGATATACTCCTCCTACGAGCAGTACTTC

J: TRBJ2-3
D: TRBD2
size: -
V: TRBV7-2
CDR3: CASSLQTSGSSTDTQYF
DNA: TGTGCCAGCAGCTTACAAACTAGCGGGAGTAGCACAGATACGCAGTATTTT

J: TRBJ2-7
D: -
size: once
V: TRBV10-3
CDR3: CAISESAGQGAYEQYF
DNA: TGTGCCATCAGTGAGTCAGCAGGCCAGGGTGCCTACGAGCAGTACTTC

J: TRBJ2-7
D: -
size: -
V: TRBV15
CDR3: CATSRGQGSYEQYF
DNA: TGTGCCACCAGCAGAGGGCAGGGTTCCTACGAGCAGTACTTC

J: TRBJ1-1
D: -
size: few
V: TRBV2
CDR3: CASSVFGNTEAFF
DNA: TGTGCCAGCAGTGTCTTCGGTAACACTGAAGCTTTCTTT

J: TRBJ2-3
D: -
size: -
V: TRBV19
CDR3: CASTTGTADTQYF
DNA: TGTGCCAGTACGACAGGGACTGCAGATACGCAGTATTTT

J: TRBJ1-1
D: TRBD1
size: -
V: TRBV27
CDR3: CASSLVGTGGRTEAFF
DNA: TGTGCCAGCAGTTTAGTAGGGACAGGGGGAAGGACTGAAGCTTTCTTT

J: TRBJ1-2
D: -
size: -
V: TRBV5-4
CDR3: CASRHPDGGGYTF
DNA: TGTGCCAGCAGACATCCCGACGGTGGGGGCTACACCTTC

J: TRBJ2-2
D: -
size: -
V: TRBV4-2
CDR3: CASSHRRGELFF
DNA: TGTGCCAGCAGCCACCGGAGGGGGGAGCTGTTTTTT

J: TRBJ2-1
D: TRBD1
size: -
V: TRBV2
CDR3: CASAGTGGDEQFF
DNA: TGTGCCAGCGCCGGGACAGGGGGCGATGAGCAGTTCTTC

J: TRBJ2-5
D: -
size: -
V: TRBV6-5
CDR3: CASRKAGLRETQYF
DNA: TGTGCCAGCAGAAAAGCAGGGTTGAGGGAGACCCAGTACTTC

J: TRBJ2-7
D: -
size: once
V: TRBV15
CDR3: CATSEGTASYEQYF
DNA: TGTGCCACCAGCGAGGGGACGGCCTCCTACGAGCAGTACTTC

J: TRBJ1-1
D: -
size: -
V: TRBV28
CDR3: CASSLRQEVGEAFF
DNA: TGTGCCAGCAGTTTAAGACAGGAGGTTGGTGAAGCTTTCTTT

J: TRBJ2-6
D: -
size: -
V: TRBV6-4
CDR3: CASSDSQAGANVLTF
DNA: TGTGCCAGCAGTGACTCCCAGGCAGGGGCCAACGTCCTGACTTTC

J: TRBJ2-7
D: TRBD2
size: -
V: TRBV19
CDR3: CASSGLASYEQYF
DNA: TGTGCCAGCTCGGGACTAGCGAGCTACGAGCAGTACTTC

J: TRBJ1-5
D: -
size: -
V: TRBV27
CDR3: CASSFSGSNQPQHF
DNA: TGTGCCAGCAGTTTTTCAGGTAGCAATCAGCCCCAGCATTTT

J: TRBJ2-7
D: TRBD2
size: -
V: TRBV4-2
CDR3: CASSQASGKPYEQYF
DNA: TGTGCCAGCAGCCAAGCTAGCGGAAAACCCTACGAGCAGTACTTC

J: TRBJ2-1
D: TRBD2
size: -
V: TRBV2
CDR3: CASSVGLAGDPSYNEQFF
DNA: TGTGCCAGCAGTGTGGGACTAGCGGGAGACCCCTCCTACAATGAGCAGTTCTTC

J: TRBJ2-7
D: TRBD1
size: few
V: TRBV5-4
CDR3: CASSSYRGQGAYEQYF
DNA: TGTGCCAGCAGCTCTTACCGCGGACAGGGAGCCTACGAGCAGTACTTC

J: TRBJ2-7
D: -
size: -
V: TRBV27
CDR3: CASSLAGQRSYEQYF
DNA: TGTGCCAGCAGTTTAGCGGGACAGCGCTCCTACGAGCAGTACTTC

J: TRBJ2-7
D: TRBD2
size: -
V: TRBV7-3
CDR3: CASSLSSGSSYEQYF
DNA: TGTGCCAGCAGCTTATCTAGCGGGAGCTCCTACGAGCAGTACTTC

J: TRBJ2-7
D: TRBD2
size: once
V: TRBV11-2
CDR3: CASSFPGTRGYEQYF
DNA: TGTGCCAGCAGCTTCCCCGGGACTAGAGGCTACGAGCAGTACTTC

J: TRBJ1-5
D: -
size: few
V: TRBV6-6
CDR3: CASSSSGEPQHF
DNA: TGTGCCAGCAGTTCCTCGGGGGAGCCCCAGCATTTT

J: TRBJ2-1
D: -
size: few
V: TRBV7-9
CDR3: CASSLVVGEQFF
DNA: TGTGCCAGCAGCTTAGTTGTAGGTGAGCAGTTCTTC

J: TRBJ2-3
D: TRBD1
size: -
V: TRBV11-3
CDR3: CASSLGQGGWSADTQYF
DNA: TGTGCCAGCAGCCTGGGACAGGGAGGATGGAGCGCAGATACGCAGTATTTT